The 21 T cell receptor beta chains listed next were all sequenced from one sample in a study of blood T cells in healthy people across ages. The authors ran a second PCR of roughly 6 to 12 cycles using a sample-barcoded 5' primer and a J-beta primer mix. TCRdb redid the calling of the 5' RACE reads with MiXCR, one entry per CDR3 protein. The sample lists approximately 880,000 distinct CDR3 sequences; around 46% were seen once. Sequencing was done on a sample of blood. The receptor source for this set is a man younger than 45 in good health.

This clonotype has a handful of counts. The chain combines TRBV5-1 with TRBJ2-1, with a tentative D call TRBD1 (5 bases). The V end was cut by 7 bases, the J end by 8 bases, with 19 bases between. There are 14 residues in the CDR3. CDR1 SGHRS and CDR2 YFSETQ come from the germline V gene. The CDR3 sequence: CASFRAPGVDEQFF. In DNA, the CDR3 is TGCGCCAGCTTCAGGGCACCTGGTGTAGATGAGCAGTTCTTC.

The J gene is TRBJ2-7, the V gene TRBV7-3, with D perhaps matching TRBD1 (6 bases). The CDR3 runs to 15 residues. V lost 1 base and J lost 2, with 12 bases in between. Germline assignment: CDR1 SGHTA and CDR2 FQGTGA. CDR3 sequence: CASSLNAGETYEQYF. CDR3 coding DNA: TGTGCCAGCAGCTTAAACGCAGGGGAGACCTACGAGCAGTACTTC.

The chain is built from TRBV3-1 and TRBJ2-1; D is unclear. V gave up 2 bases and J gave up 8 bases, with 10 bases separating them. The CDR3 length is 13 residues. The V gene's germline CDR1 is LGHDT and CDR2 YNNKEL (reference sequence). The CDR3 spells CASSQFVGDEQFF. Written as DNA, the CDR3 is TGTGCCAGCAGCCAATTCGTCGGCGATGAGCAGTTCTTC.

This clonotype was counted a few times. Possible read error: a much larger clone is one base away. The rearrangement uses TRBV12-3 or TRBV12-4 and TRBJ2-5, with a weak D call TRBD1 (6 bases). The V and J ends lost 3 bases and 11 bases respectively, with 22 bases between them. CDR3 length equals 15 residues. This chain's CDR3 is CASSFWQGRHNEQYF. In DNA, the CDR3 is TGTGCCAGCAGTTTTTGGCAGGGGCGACACAATGAGCAGTACTTC.

The V and J genes are TRBV25-1 and TRBJ2-2; TRBD1 agrees at 7 bases. This CDR3 contains 15 residues. Trimming cost V 3 bases and J 5 bases; bases outside gene matches: 6. Per the germline V gene, CDR1 is MGHDK and CDR2 is SYGVNS. This CDR3 reads CASSEVGGRTGELFF. The CDR3 DNA follows: TGTGCCAGCAGTGAGGTAGGGGGCAGGACCGGGGAGCTGTTTTTT.

The chain joins TRBV15 to TRBJ2-1; TRBD1 agrees at 8 bases. Germline CDR1 is LNHNV and CDR2 is YYDKDF (reference sequence). V was pared by 1 base and J by 6 bases, with 8 bases of the junction left unmatched. This CDR3 has 16 amino acids. The CDR3 reads CATSRVAGTGTNEQFF. CDR3 DNA sequence: TGTGCCACCAGCAGAGTGGCAGGGACAGGCACCAATGAGCAGTTCTTC.

This chain uses TRBV28 with TRBJ2-1; D remains unclear. This CDR3 has 15 amino acids. The V and J ends lost 7 bases and 7 bases respectively, with 20 bases between them. Germline assignment: CDR1 MDHEN and CDR2 SYDVKM. The CDR3 region has the DNA TGTGCCAGCAAACTTCGGACCCTTACCTTTAATGAGCAGTTCTTC. This codes for CASKLRTLTFNEQFF.

The rearrangement uses TRBV13 and TRBJ2-5, with 10 bases matching TRBD2. Gene TRBJ2-7 matches the end of the DNA better, so the J call may be wrong. CDR1 and CDR2 from the germline V gene are PRHDT and FYEKMQ (reference sequence). The CDR3 covers 17 residues. Here the CDR3 DNA reads TGTGCCAGCAGCCCCTCGCTGGGGACTAGCGCTACCTACGAGCAGTACTTC. This translates into CASSPSLGTSATYEQYF.

This clonotype was observed a single time. The chain joins TRBV6-5 to TRBJ2-5; a weak D match, TRBD1 (6 bases). Germline CDR1 reads MNHEY; CDR2 reads SVGAGI. The CDR3 extends over 14 amino acids. The V end was cut by 6 bases, the J end by 4 bases, with 15 bases between. The CDR3 is CASSRGQRVETQYF. In nucleotides, the CDR3 is TGTGCCAGCAGCAGAGGACAGCGAGTAGAGACCCAGTACTTC.

The CDR3: CATSRGQGEEETQYF. The CDR3 bases are TGTGCCACCAGCAGGGGACAGGGGGAAGAAGAGACCCAGTACTTC. V gene TRBV15 combines with J gene TRBJ2-5; 11 bases are a match to TRBD1. V shed 3 bases and J 3 bases; nucleotides not matched to a gene: 3. The CDR3 sequence is 15 residues long. Per germline, CDR1 LNHNV and CDR2 YYDKDF (reference sequence).

Here the CDR3 reads CASSQDQGVTYEQYF. CDR3 in DNA: TGCGCCAGCAGCCAAGATCAAGGTGTAACCTACGAGCAGTACTTC. V and J are TRBV4-1 and TRBJ2-7, with D uncertain. The germline CDR1 and CDR2 sequences are MGHRA and YSYEKL. Between the trimmed V and J ends, which lost 0 bases and 2 bases, there was a span of 11 bases. CDR3 length: 15 amino acids.

This clonotype was picked up a small number of times. The chain combines TRBV7-3 with TRBJ1-5, with 9 nucleotides matching TRBD1. The J segment lost 0 bases and the V segment lost 0 bases, leaving 9 bases of the junction unmatched. The V gene's germline CDR1 is SGHTA and CDR2 FQGTGA. The CDR3 has 19 residues. The CDR3 DNA sequence: TGTGCCAGCAGCTTAACGCTCTGGGGACAGGGAGTTAGCAATCAGCCCCAGCATTTT. Protein product: CASSLTLWGQGVSNQPQHF.

The chain has TRBV29-1 and TRBJ2-7; perhaps TRBD1 as D (6 bases). Germline-derived CDR1 and CDR2 are SQVTM and ANQGSEA. The length of the CDR3 is 11 residues. Trimming pared 5 bases from V and 6 bases from J, leaving 11 bases between. The CDR3 nucleotides read TGCAGCGTTTTGCTGGACAGCGAGCAGTACTTC. Translating gives CSVLLDSEQYF.

The genes are TRBV7-2 and TRBJ2-3; 9 bases align to TRBD2. The CDR3 sequence is 15 residues long. J was trimmed by 3 bases and V by 5 bases; bases with no gene match: 6. Germline values: CDR1 SGHTA, CDR2 FQGNSA. CDR3 nucleotides: TGTGCCAGCAGCGACCAGCGGGGGGTTACAGATACGCAGTATTTT. Encoded protein: CASSDQRGVTDTQYF. The full variable domain, rest sourced from reference TRBV7-2 and TRBJ2-3, is GAGVSQSPSNKVTEKGKDVELRCDPISGHTALYWYRQSLGQGLEFLIYFQGNSAPDKSGLPSDRFSAERTGGSVSTLTIQRTQQEDSAVYLCASSDQRGVTDTQYFGPGTRLTVL.

This clonotype was observed a few times. V is TRBV4-2 and J is TRBJ2-2, with TRBD1 identical over 8 bases. CDR3 length: 16 residues. CDR1 is LGHNA and CDR2 is YNFKEQ in the germline V gene. V lost 0 bases to trimming and J lost 7 bases; unmatched junction nucleotides: 7. The CDR3 region has the DNA TGTGCCAGCAGCCAAGATAGCAACAGGGGGAACGGGGAGCTGTTTTTT. Translated: CASSQDSNRGNGELFF.

This clonotype showed up just a few times. The chain combines TRBV6-6 with TRBJ2-3; possibly TRBD2 for D (5 bases). The CDR3 extends over 15 amino acids. V was cut by 5 bases and J by 0 bases, with 12 bases left in between. Germline CDR1 and CDR2: MNHNY and SVGAGI (reference sequence). The CDR3 region is CASSPTRGSTDTQYF. The CDR3 DNA sequence: TGTGCCAGCAGTCCCACACGGGGTAGCACAGATACGCAGTATTTT.

V gene TRBV27 combines with J gene TRBJ2-7, with 7 positions matching TRBD1. Germline CDR1 MNHEY, CDR2 SMNVEV (reference sequence). This CDR3 comprises 14 residues. V lost 6 bases and J lost 2; bases outside the gene matches: 7. The CDR3 sequence: CASSRDRRTYEQYF. Here the CDR3 DNA reads TGTGCCAGCAGCCGGGACAGAAGGACCTACGAGCAGTACTTC.

This clonotype was recorded a few times. V and J are TRBV28 and TRBJ2-5, with D uncertain. The CDR3 runs to 14 residues. Looked up from germline, CDR1 is MDHEN and CDR2 is SYDVKM. Trimming took 6 bases from V and 4 from J, leaving 15 bases between them. The CDR3 region is CASSRRAYGETQYF. The DNA for the CDR3 is TGTGCCAGCAGCCGTCGGGCGTATGGAGAGACCCAGTACTTC.

This chain links TRBV28 with TRBJ2-6; a possible D gene is TRBD1 (5 bases). From germline, CDR1 is MDHEN and CDR2 SYDVKM. The CDR3 has 15 amino acids. Trimming removed 4 bases at V and 4 bases at J, with 11 bases between. The chain's CDR3 is CASSSGAHGANVLTF. CDR3 coding DNA: TGTGCCAGCAGTTCTGGGGCGCACGGGGCCAACGTCCTGACTTTC.

For this clonotype: Its ends do not fully match the called genes, so a read error is possible. The V gene is TRBV9, the J gene TRBJ1-1, with TRBD1 as a possible D gene (5 bases). CDR1 and CDR2 from the germline V gene are SGDLS and YYNGEE. This CDR3 contains 13 residues. CDR3 protein: CVSSPGGGIRAFF. CDR3 DNA sequence: TGTGTCAGCAGCCCCGGGGGAGGGATAAGAGCTTTCTTT.

Here the CDR3 DNA reads TGTGCCAGCAGTGAGGTCGAGGGCCGCTCCTACAATGAGCAGTTCTTC. The encoded protein is CASSEVEGRSYNEQFF. The V and J genes are TRBV2 and TRBJ2-1; the D gene is possibly TRBD2 (5 bases). V was cut by 3 bases and J by 0 bases, with 12 bases left in between. The germline gives CDR1 SNHLY, CDR2 FYNNEI. CDR3 size: 16 residues.